This T cell receptor beta chain was recovered during a study of T cell clones after liver transplantation. Findings and caveats of the study: Circulating graft-donor-reactive CD4 TCRbeta sequences fell significantly post-transplant in most of the 8 subjects.

The germline CDR1 and CDR2 sequences are SQVTM and ANQGSEA. The CDR3 contains 11 residues. In the case of this clone: Its antigen is unknown. A much larger clone lies one base from this, so it may be a read error. The same CDR3 is also encoded by other DNA sequences in this sample.

TCRdb keeps only in-frame clones here, not all; method: immunoSEQ multiplex PCR. This sample carries about 5,600 clones, about 30% of them seen once, and the ten largest clones take under 5.5%. Proliferating CFSE-low MLR cells were sequenced to define alloreactive TCRbeta sequences. Sequenced input: CD4+ T cells from cultured PBMCs. The source of this sequence is a human patient who received a liver transplant. Some T cells may have come from the graft donor. This chain links TRBV29-1 with TRBJ2-7; TRBD1 might be the D (6 bases). CDR3 in DNA: TGTGGGGTAGGGGACACTTACGAGCAGTACTTC. This gives the protein CGVGDTYEQYF.